These 4 T cell receptor beta chains share one sample of origin, sequenced in a study of metastatic and nonmetastatic thyroid tumors. TCRdb reprocessed the PCR reads via MiXCR. The table has about 27,000 clones, roughly 15% seen once. Patients underwent thyroid surgery, and none had received any treatment before it. Sequenced material: blood. The receptors were sampled from a male donor with papillary thyroid cancer or a benign thyroid nodule (not recorded which). Some clones in this sample may be carry-over from other donors' samples.

Ten or more counts support this clone. The chain is built from TRBV15 and TRBJ2-3; D uncertain. V lost 0 bases, J lost 4 bases, and 8 bases lay in between. Germline V gene lookup returns CDR1 LNHNV and CDR2 YYDKDF (reference sequence). This CDR3 comprises 14 residues. As DNA, the CDR3 is TGTGCCACCAGCAGAGATATCTCCGCAGATACGCAGTATTTT. Translating gives CATSRDISADTQYF.

This clone was detected many times. V gene TRBV6-1 combines with J gene TRBJ2-1, with 14 bases identical to TRBD2. The germline gives CDR1 MNHNS, CDR2 SASEGT. V gave up 5 bases and J gave up 7 bases; unmatched junction bases: 4. The CDR3 has 15 amino acids. In DNA, the CDR3 is TGTGCCAGCAGTTTAAGGACTAGCGGGGGGAATGAGCAGTTCTTC. Translated: CASSLRTSGGNEQFF.

This clone has a count of ten or more. The genes are TRBV19 and TRBJ2-2; D is undetermined. The CDR3 is made up of 17 amino acids. CDR1 and CDR2 from the germline V gene are LNHDA and SQIVND (reference sequence). The V gene lost 3 bases and the J gene lost 12 bases, with 26 bases spanning the gap. The CDR3 bases are TGTGCCAGTAGTATTCCGGTACTAAATTTTGGGTCACACCAGCTGTTTTTT. This codes for CASSIPVLNFGSHQLFF.

This clone was counted many times. The rearrangement uses TRBV30 and TRBJ1-4; D gene uncertain. The CDR3 sequence is 11 residues long. The ends were cut back, 3 bases at V and 8 bases at J, with 7 bases in the middle. CDR1 is GTSNPN, CDR2 SVGIG, per germline (reference sequence). Written as DNA, the CDR3 is TGTGCCTGGAGAAGGCGGGAAAAACTGTTTTTT. Its translation is CAWRRREKLFF. Full variable domain (remainder filled in from reference TRBV30 and TRBJ1-4): SQTIHQWPATLVQPVGSPLSLECTVEGTSNPNLYWYRQAAGRGLQLLFYSVGIGQISSEVPQNLSASRPQDRQFILSSKKLLLSDSGFYLCAWRRREKLFFGSGTQLSVL.